This entry describes one TCR beta chain. Germline V gene data show CDR1 as GTSNPN and CDR2 as SVGIG (reference sequence). V lost 2 bases and J lost 0; bases outside the gene matches: 13. This CDR3 region has 18 residues. This sample was included in a study of control samples from healthy donors and cancer patients. Libraries were prepared by immunoSEQ multiplex PCR; TCRdb keeps only in-frame clonotypes and omits some of them. The sample shows 51,000 or so clones, about 80% of them seen only once. The sequence derives from a man in his 70s in good health. Sequencing was performed on blood. The rearrangement joins TRBV30 to TRBJ2-1; 7 nucleotides align to TRBD2. CDR3 coding DNA: TGTGCCTGGAGTAGATTGGGGGACGGCGGGAGCTCCTACAATGAGCAGTTCTTC. Its protein product is CAWSRLGDGGSSYNEQFF.